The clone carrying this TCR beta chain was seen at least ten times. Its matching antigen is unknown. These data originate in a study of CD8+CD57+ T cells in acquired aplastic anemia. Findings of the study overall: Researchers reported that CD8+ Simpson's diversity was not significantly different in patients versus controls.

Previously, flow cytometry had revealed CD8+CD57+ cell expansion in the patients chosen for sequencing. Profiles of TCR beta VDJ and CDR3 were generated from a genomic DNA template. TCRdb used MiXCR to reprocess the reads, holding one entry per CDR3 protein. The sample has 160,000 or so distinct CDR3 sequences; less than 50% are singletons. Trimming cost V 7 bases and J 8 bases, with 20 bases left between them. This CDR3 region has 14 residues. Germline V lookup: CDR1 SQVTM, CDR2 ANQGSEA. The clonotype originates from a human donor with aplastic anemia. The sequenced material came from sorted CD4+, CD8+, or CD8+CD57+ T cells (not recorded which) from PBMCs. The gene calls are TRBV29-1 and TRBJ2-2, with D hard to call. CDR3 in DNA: TGCAGCGCCGGAGAGGTCCCCCCTTGGGGGGAGCTGTTTTTT. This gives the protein CSAGEVPPWGELFF.